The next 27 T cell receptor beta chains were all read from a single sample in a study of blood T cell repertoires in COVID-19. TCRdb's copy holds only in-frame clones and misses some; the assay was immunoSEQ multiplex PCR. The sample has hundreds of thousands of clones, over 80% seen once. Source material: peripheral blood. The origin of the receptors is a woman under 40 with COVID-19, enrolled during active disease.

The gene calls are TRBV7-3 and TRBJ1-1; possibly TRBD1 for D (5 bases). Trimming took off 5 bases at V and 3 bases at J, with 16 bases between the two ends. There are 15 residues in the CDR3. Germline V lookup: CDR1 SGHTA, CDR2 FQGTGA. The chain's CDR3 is CASSPRPDSYTEAFF. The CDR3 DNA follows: TGTGCCAGCAGCCCGCGCCCCGACAGTTACACTGAAGCTTTCTTT.

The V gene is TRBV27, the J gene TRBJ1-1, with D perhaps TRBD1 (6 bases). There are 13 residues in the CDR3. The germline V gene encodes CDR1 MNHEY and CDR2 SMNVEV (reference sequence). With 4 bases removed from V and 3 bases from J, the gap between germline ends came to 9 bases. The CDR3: CASSWTEYTEAFF. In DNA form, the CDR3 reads TGTGCCAGCAGTTGGACAGAGTACACTGAAGCTTTCTTT.

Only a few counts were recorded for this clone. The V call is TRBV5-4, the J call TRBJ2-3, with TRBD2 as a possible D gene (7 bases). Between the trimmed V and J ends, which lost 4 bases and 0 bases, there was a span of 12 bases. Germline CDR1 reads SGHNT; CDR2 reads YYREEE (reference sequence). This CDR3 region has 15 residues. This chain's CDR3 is CASSGGGPSTDTQYF. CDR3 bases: TGTGCCAGCAGCGGGGGGGGGCCCAGCACAGATACGCAGTATTTT.

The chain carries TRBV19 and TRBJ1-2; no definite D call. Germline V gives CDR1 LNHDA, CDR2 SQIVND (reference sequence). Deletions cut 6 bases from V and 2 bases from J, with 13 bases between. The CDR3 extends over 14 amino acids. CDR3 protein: CASSPRLLNYGYTF. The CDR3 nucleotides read TGTGCCAGTAGCCCCAGACTTTTGAACTATGGCTACACCTTC.

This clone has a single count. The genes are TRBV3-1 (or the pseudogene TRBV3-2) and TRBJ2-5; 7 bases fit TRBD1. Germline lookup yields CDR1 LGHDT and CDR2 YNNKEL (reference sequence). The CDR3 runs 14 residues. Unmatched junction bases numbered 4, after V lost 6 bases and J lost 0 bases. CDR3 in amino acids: CASSPRGNQETQYF. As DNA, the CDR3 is TGTGCCAGCAGTCCCAGGGGGAACCAAGAGACCCAGTACTTC.

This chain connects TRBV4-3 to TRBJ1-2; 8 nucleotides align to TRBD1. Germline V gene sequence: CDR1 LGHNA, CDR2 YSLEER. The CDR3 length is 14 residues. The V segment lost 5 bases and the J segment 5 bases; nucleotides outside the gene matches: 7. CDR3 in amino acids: CASSAHRGFYGYTF. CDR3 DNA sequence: TGCGCCAGCAGCGCCCACAGGGGGTTTTATGGCTACACCTTC.

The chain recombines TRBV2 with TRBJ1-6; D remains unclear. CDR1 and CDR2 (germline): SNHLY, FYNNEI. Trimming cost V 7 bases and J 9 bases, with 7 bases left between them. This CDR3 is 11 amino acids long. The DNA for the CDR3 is TGTGCCAGCATGGGCACTTCACCCCTCCACTTT. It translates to CASMGTSPLHF.

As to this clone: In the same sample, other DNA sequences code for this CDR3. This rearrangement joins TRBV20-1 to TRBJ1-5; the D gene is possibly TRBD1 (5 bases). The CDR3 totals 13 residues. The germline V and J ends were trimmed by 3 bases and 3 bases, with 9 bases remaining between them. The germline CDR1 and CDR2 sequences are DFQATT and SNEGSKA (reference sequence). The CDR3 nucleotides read TGCAGTGCTAGTTCGGGGGACAATCAGCCCCAGCATTTT. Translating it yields CSASSGDNQPQHF.

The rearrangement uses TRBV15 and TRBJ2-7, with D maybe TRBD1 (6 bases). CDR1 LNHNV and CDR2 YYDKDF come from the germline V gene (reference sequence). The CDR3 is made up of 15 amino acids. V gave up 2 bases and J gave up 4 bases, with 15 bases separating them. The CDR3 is CATSRTGSGVYEQYF. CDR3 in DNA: TGTGCCACCAGCAGAACAGGGTCAGGAGTGTACGAGCAGTACTTC.

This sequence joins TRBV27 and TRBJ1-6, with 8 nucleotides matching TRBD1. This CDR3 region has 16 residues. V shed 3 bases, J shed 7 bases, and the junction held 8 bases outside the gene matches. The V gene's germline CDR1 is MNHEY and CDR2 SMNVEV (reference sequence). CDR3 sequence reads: CASSLGTTGGNSPLHF. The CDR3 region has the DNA TGTGCCAGCAGTTTGGGAACCACAGGGGGAAATTCACCCCTCCACTTT.

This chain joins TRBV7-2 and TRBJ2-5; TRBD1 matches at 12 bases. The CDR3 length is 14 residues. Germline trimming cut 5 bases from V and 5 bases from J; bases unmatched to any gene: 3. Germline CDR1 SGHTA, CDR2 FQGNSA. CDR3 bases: TGTGCCAGCAGCGGGACAGGGGGCCGGGAGACCCAGTACTTC. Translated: CASSGTGGRETQYF.

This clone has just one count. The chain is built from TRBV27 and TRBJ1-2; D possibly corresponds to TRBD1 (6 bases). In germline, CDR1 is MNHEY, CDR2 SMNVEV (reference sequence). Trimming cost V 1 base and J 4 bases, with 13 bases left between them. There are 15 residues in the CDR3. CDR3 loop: CASSLFGGPGYGYTF. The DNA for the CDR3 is TGTGCCAGCAGTTTATTTGGGGGCCCCGGCTATGGCTACACCTTC.

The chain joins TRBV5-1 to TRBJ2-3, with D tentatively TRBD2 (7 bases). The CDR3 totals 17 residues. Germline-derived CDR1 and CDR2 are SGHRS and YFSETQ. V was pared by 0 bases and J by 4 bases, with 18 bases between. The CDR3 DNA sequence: TGCGCCAGCAGCTTGGCCGGGGGGAGTGGGGGCGCAGATACGCAGTATTTT. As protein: CASSLAGGSGGADTQYF.

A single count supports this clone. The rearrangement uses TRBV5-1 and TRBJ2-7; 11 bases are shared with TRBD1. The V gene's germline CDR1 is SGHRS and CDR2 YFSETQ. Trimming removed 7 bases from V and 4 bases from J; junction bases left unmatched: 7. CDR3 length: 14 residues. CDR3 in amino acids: CASGRDRGDYEQYF. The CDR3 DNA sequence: TGCGCCAGCGGCCGGGACAGGGGGGATTACGAGCAGTACTTC.

The CDR3 DNA sequence: TGTGCCAGCAGCTCCCCAAGGAAGGGGACAGGACCTTATAATGAAAAACTGTTTTTT. It encodes CASSSPRKGTGPYNEKLFF. The rearrangement uses TRBV9 and TRBJ1-4; 8 nucleotides match TRBD1. Per the germline V gene, CDR1 is SGDLS and CDR2 is YYNGEE. V shed 4 bases and J 4 bases; nucleotides not matched to a gene: 18. The CDR3 totals 19 residues.

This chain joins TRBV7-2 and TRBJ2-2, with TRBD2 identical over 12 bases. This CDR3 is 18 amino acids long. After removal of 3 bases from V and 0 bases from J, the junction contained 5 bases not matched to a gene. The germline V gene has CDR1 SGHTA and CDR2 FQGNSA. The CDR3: CASSFGLAGFSNTGELFF. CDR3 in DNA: TGTGCCAGCAGCTTTGGACTAGCGGGGTTCTCGAACACCGGGGAGCTGTTTTTT.

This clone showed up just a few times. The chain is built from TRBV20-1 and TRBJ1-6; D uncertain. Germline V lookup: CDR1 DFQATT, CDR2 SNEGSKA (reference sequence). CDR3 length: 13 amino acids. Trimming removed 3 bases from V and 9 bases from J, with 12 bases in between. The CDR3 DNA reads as TGCAGTGCTAGTAGGACGGGAGGTTCACCCCTCCACTTT. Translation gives CSASRTGGSPLHF.

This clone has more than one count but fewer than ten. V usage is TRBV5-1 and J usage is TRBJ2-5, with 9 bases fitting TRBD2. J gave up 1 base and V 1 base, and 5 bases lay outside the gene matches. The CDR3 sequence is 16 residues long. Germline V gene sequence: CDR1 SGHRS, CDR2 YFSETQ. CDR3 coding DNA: TGCGCCAGCAGCTTGTTACTAGCGGGCCTCCAAGAGACCCAGTACTTC. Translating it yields CASSLLLAGLQETQYF.

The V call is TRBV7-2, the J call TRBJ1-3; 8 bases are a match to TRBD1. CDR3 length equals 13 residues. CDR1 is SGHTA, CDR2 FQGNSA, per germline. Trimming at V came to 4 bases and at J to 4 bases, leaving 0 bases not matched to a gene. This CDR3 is CASSWDRGNTIYF. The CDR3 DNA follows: TGTGCCAGCAGCTGGGACAGGGGAAACACCATATATTTT.

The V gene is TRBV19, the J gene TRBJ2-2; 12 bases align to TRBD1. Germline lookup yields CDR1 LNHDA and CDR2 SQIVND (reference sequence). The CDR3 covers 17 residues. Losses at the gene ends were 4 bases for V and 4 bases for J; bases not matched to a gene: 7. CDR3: CASSTSRDRGRTGELFF. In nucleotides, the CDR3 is TGTGCCAGTAGTACCTCCAGGGACAGGGGGCGCACCGGGGAGCTGTTTTTT.

CDR3 sequence: CASSVGPHQRGTEAFF. As DNA, the CDR3 is TGTGCCAGCAGCGTAGGTCCCCATCAACGGGGCACTGAAGCTTTCTTT. The chain combines TRBV9 with TRBJ1-1; D unresolved. V was trimmed by 0 bases and J by 4 bases, leaving 16 bases between them. This CDR3 has 16 residues. In germline, CDR1 is SGDLS, CDR2 YYNGEE.

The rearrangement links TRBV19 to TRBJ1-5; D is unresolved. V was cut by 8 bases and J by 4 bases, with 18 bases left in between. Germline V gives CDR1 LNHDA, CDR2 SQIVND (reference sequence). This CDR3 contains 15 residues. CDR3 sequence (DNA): TGTGCCAGTGATGTAGGTGGAGGGTCAAATCAGCCCCAGCATTTT. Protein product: CASDVGGGSNQPQHF.

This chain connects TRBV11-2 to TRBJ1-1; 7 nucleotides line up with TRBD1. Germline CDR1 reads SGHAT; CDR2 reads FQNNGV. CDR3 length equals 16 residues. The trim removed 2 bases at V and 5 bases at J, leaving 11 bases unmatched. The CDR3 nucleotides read TGTGCCAGCAGCTTAAGTCGACAGGGCGGAAGGACTGAAGCTTTCTTT. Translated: CASSLSRQGGRTEAFF.

The CDR3 here is CASSFLTGASQETQYF. The CDR3 DNA reads as TGTGCCAGCAGCTTTCTTACAGGCGCCTCTCAAGAGACCCAGTACTTC. The genes are TRBV11-2 and TRBJ2-5, with D possibly being TRBD1 (5 bases). CDR1 SGHAT and CDR2 FQNNGV come from the germline V gene. The V and J ends lost 3 bases and 2 bases respectively, with 16 bases between them. This CDR3 region has 16 residues.

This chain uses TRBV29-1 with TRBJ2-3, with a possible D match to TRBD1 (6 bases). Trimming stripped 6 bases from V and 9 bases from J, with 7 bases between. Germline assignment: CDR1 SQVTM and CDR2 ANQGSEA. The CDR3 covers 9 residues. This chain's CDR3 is CSVGGTQYF. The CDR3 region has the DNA TGCAGCGTAGGGGGAACGCAGTATTTT.

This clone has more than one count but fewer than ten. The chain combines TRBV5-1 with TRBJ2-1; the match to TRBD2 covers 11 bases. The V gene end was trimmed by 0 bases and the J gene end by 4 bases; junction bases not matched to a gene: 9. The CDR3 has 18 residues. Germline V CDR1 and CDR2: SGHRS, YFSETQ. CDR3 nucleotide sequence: TGCGCCAGCAGCTTGGTGATTAGCGGGGGGGCGATTTACAATGAGCAGTTCTTC. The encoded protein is CASSLVISGGAIYNEQFF.

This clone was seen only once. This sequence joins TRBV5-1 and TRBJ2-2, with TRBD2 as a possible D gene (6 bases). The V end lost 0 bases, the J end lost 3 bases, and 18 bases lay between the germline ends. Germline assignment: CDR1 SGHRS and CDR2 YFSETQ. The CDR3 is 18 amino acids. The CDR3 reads CASSLAFRTGVDTGELFF. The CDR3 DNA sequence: TGCGCCAGCAGCTTGGCCTTCAGGACGGGGGTAGACACCGGGGAGCTGTTTTTT.